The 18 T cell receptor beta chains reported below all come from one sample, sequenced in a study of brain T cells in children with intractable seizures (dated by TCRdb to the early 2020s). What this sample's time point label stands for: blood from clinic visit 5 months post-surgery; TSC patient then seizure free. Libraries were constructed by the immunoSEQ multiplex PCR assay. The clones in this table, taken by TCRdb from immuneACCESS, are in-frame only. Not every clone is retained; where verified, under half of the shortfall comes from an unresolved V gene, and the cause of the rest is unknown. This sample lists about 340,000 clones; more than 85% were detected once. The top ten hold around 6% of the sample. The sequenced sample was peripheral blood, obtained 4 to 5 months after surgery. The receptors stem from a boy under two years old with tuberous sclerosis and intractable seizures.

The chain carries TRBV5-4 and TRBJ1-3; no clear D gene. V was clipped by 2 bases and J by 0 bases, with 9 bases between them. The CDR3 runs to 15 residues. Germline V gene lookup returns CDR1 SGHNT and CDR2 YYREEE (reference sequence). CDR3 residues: CASSFRAGSGNTIYF. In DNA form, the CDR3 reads TGTGCCAGCAGCTTTAGGGCAGGCTCTGGAAACACCATATATTTT. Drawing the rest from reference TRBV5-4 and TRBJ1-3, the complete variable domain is ETGVTQSPTHLIKTRGQQVTLRCSSQSGHNTVSWYQQALGQGPQFIFQYYREEENGRGNFPPRFSGLQFPNYSSELNVNALELDDSALYLCASSFRAGSGNTIYFGEGSWLTVV.

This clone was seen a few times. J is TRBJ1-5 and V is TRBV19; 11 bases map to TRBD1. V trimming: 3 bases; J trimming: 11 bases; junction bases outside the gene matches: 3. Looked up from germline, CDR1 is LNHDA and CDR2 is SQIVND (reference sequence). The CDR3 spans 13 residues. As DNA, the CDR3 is TGTGCCAGTAGTATGAGGGGACAGGGGGCCCAGCATTTT. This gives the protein CASSMRGQGAQHF.

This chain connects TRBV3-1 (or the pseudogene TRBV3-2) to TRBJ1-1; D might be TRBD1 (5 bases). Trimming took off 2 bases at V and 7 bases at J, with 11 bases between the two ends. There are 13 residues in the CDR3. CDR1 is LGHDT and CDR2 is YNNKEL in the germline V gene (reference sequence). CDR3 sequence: CASSQLTGIEAFF. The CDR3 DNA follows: TGTGCCAGCAGCCAACTAACAGGAATTGAAGCTTTCTTT.

CDR3 sequence reads: CASSSPGTSGNTIYF. The DNA for the CDR3 is TGCGCCAGCAGCTCGCCCGGGACCTCTGGAAACACCATATATTTT. The chain links TRBV5-1 to TRBJ1-3, with TRBD1 as a possible D gene (5 bases). Germline V gene sequence: CDR1 SGHRS, CDR2 YFSETQ. The CDR3 is made up of 15 amino acids. V was shortened by 3 bases and J by 0 bases, with 10 bases between the two germline ends.

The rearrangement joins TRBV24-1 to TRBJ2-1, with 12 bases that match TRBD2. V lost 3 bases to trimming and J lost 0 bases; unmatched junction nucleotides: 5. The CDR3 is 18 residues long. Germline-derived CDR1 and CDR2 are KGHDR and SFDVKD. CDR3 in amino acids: CATSDTTTSGSSYNEQFF. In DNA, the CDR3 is TGTGCCACCAGTGATACGACGACTAGCGGGAGCTCCTACAATGAGCAGTTCTTC.

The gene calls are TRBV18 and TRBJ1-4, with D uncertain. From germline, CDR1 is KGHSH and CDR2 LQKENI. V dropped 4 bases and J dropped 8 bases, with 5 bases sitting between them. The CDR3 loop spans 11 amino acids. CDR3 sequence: CASSRGEKLFF. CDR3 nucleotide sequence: TGTGCCAGCTCACGAGGGGAAAAACTGTTTTTT.

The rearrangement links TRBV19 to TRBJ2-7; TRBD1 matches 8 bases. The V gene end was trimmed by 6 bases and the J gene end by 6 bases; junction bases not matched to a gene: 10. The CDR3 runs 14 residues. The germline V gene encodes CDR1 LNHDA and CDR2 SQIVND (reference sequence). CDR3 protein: CASSPRAGGVEQYF. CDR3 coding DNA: TGTGCCAGTAGCCCACGGGCAGGGGGCGTCGAGCAGTACTTC.

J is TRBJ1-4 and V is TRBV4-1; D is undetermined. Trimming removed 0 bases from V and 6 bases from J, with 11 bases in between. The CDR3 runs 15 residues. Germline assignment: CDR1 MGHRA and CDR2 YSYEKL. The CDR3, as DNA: TGCGCCAGCAGCCAAGACCAGGTGGGAGATGAAAAACTGTTTTTT. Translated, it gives CASSQDQVGDEKLFF.

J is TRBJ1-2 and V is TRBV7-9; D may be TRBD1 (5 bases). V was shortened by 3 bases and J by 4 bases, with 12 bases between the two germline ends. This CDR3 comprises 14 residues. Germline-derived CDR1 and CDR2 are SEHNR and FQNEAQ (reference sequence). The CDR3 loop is CASSLAGVTYGYTF. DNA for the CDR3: TGTGCCAGCAGCTTGGCGGGGGTTACCTATGGCTACACCTTC.

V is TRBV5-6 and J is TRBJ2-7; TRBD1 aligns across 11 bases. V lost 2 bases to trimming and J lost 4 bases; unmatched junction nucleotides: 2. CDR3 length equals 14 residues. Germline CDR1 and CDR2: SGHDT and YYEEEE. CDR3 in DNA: TGTGCCAGCAGCTTTGGGACAGGGGGTTACGAGCAGTACTTC. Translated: CASSFGTGGYEQYF.

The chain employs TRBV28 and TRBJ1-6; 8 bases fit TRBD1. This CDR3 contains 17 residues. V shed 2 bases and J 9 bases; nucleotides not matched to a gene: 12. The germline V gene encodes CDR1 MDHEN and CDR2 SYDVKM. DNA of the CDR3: TGTGCCAGCAGTTTAGGTTATCCAGGGGGCGACGGTTCACCCCTCCACTTT. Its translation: CASSLGYPGGDGSPLHF.

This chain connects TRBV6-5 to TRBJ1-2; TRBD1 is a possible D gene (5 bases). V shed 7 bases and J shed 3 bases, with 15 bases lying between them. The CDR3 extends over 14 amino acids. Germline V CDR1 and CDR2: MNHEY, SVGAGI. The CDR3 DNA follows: TGTGCCAGCACCCACGGGGGGTTAGACTATGGCTACACCTTC. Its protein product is CASTHGGLDYGYTF.

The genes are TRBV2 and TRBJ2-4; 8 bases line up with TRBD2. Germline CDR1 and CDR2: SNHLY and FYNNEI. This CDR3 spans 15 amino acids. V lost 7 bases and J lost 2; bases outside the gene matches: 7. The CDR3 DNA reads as TGTGCCAGCATAGTACGGGAGGGGACCAAAAACATTCAGTACTTC. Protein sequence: CASIVREGTKNIQYF.

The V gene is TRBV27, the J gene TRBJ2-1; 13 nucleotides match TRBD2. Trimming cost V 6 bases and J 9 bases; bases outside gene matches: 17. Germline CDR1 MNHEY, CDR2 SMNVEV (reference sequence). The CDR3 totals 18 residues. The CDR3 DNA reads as TGTGCCAGCAGGCACCTTCGACCACTAGCGGGGGGGCGGGTTGAGCAGTTCTTC. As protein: CASRHLRPLAGGRVEQFF.

DNA for the CDR3: TGTGCCAGCAGCCCTGACAGGGATGGCTACACCTTC. Protein: CASSPDRDGYTF. The chain couples TRBV11-2 to TRBJ1-2; 7 bases align to TRBD1. Trimming took 5 bases from V and 6 from J; bases not matched to a gene: 3. The CDR3 contains 12 residues. Germline V gene lookup returns CDR1 SGHAT and CDR2 FQNNGV. Full variable domain (missing parts from reference TRBV11-2 and TRBJ1-2): EAGVAQSPRYKIIEKRQSVAFWCNPISGHATLYWYQQILGQGPKLLIQFQNNGVVDDSQLPKDRFSAERLKGVDSTLKIQPAKLEDSAVYLCASSPDRDGYTFGSGTRLTVV.

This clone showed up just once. CDR3 DNA sequence: TGTGCCAGCAGTTTCGTAAATTCCCTACACGAGCAGTACTTC. This encodes CASSFVNSLHEQYF. This chain uses TRBV27 with TRBJ2-7; D gene uncertain. The ends were cut back, 3 bases at V and 5 bases at J, with 14 bases in the middle. Germline CDR1 reads MNHEY; CDR2 reads SMNVEV (reference sequence). This CDR3 contains 14 residues.

Written as DNA, the CDR3 is TGTGCCAGCAGTTTTCCGGGGACCGCTACCTACGAGCAGTACTTC. This sequence encodes CASSFPGTATYEQYF. The chain recombines TRBV27 with TRBJ2-7, with D tentatively TRBD1 or TRBD2 (5 bases each). From germline, CDR1 is MNHEY and CDR2 SMNVEV (reference sequence). This CDR3 contains 15 residues. The V end was cut by 3 bases, the J end by 2 bases, with 14 bases between.

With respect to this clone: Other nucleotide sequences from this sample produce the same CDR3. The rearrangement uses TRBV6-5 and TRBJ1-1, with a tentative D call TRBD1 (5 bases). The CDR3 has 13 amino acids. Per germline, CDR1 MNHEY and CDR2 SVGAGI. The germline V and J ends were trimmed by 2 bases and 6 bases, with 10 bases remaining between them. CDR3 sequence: CASSYQVGAEAFF. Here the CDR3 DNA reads TGTGCCAGCAGTTACCAGGTGGGGGCTGAAGCTTTCTTT.